This T cell receptor beta chain was captured by sequencing in a study of tumor-infiltrating lymphocytes in oesophageal squamous cell carcinoma. The CDR3 loop spans 14 amino acids. In germline, CDR1 is SGHTA, CDR2 FQGNSA. TCRdb passed the PCR reads through MiXCR, listing each CDR3 protein once. The repertoire has 10,000 to 15,000 distinct CDR3 sequences, roughly 54% of them found once; the top ten carry around 25%. What was sequenced was esophageal tumor tissue. The chain has TRBV7-2 and TRBJ2-1; TRBD2 agrees at 7 bases. TRBJ2-7 explains the end of the DNA better; the J call may be wrong. The sequence derives from a male donor with esophageal squamous cell carcinoma. CDR3 nucleotide sequence: TGTGCCAGCAGCCGGGATCTAGCGGCCTACGAGCAGTACTTC. Translation gives CASSRDLAAYEQYF.